Shown below are 29 T cell receptor beta chains from a single sample sequenced in a study of molecular identifiers for immune sequencing clone quantification. TCRdb analysed the PCR reads with MiXCR anew, one entry per CDR3 protein. The sample holds about 320,000 distinct CDR3 sequences, 20% to 25% seen once. Sequencing input: naive CD8+ T cells from blood, with Jurkat cell RNA spiked in. Subset meaning: FACS-sorted CD8+CD4-CCR7+CD45RA+ naive T cells. The receptors originated from a human donor in good health. Some libraries in this study had Jurkat cell RNA spiked in.

This chain uses TRBV5-3 with TRBJ1-4; D gene ambiguous. TRBV5-3 is marked as an open reading frame, function uncertain. The CDR3 is 14 residues long. V lost 8 bases and J lost 6, with 17 bases in between. CDR3 in amino acids: CASSSEESYEKLFF. The CDR3 bases are TGTGCCAGCAGTTCGGAGGAGTCCTATGAAAAACTGTTTTTT.

The table lists this clonotype with a few counts. The CDR3 loop is CASRSLQGARSKQYF. As DNA, the CDR3 is TGTGCCAGCAGAAGTTTACAGGGGGCGCGGTCTAAGCAGTACTTC. The gene calls are TRBV27 and TRBJ2-7; 9 bases are a match to TRBD1. Germline values: CDR1 MNHEY, CDR2 SMNVEV (reference sequence). The CDR3 is 15 amino acids. V lost 6 bases to trimming and J lost 8 bases; unmatched junction nucleotides: 14.

The table lists this clonotype with many counts. The rearrangement joins TRBV28 to TRBJ2-7, with 7 bases matching TRBD1. The CDR3 is made up of 15 amino acids. Trimming removed 4 bases from V and 3 bases from J; junction bases left unmatched: 9. The germline CDR1 and CDR2 sequences are MDHEN and SYDVKM. The CDR3 DNA sequence: TGTGCCAGCAGTTCAGGGAGACAGGGCTTCTACGAGCAGTACTTC. Protein product: CASSSGRQGFYEQYF.

Comments on this clonotype: This may stem from a read error, because a much larger clone lies one nucleotide away. The chain is built from TRBV4-3 and TRBJ1-6; D uncertain. This CDR3 contains 17 residues. In germline, CDR1 is LGHNA, CDR2 YSLEER. V dropped 0 bases and J dropped 9 bases, with 18 bases sitting between them. The CDR3 DNA sequence: TGCGCCAGCAGCCAAGATTCCCTCCCAGACGTTAGTTCACCCCTCCACTTT. The encoded protein is CASSQDSLPDVSSPLHF.

The rearrangement links TRBV12-3 or TRBV12-4 to TRBJ2-2; perhaps TRBD2 as D (6 bases). CDR3 length equals 15 residues. V was cut by 5 bases and J by 6 bases, with 16 bases left in between. DNA for the CDR3: TGTGCCAGCAGTCCGGGGACTTTAGTGGCCGGGGAGCTGTTTTTT. Protein product: CASSPGTLVAGELFF.

This clonotype was found many times. The V and J genes are TRBV6-6 and TRBJ2-2, with D perhaps matching TRBD1 (5 bases). Looked up from germline, CDR1 is MNHNY and CDR2 is SVGAGI (reference sequence). CDR3 length: 11 residues. V lost 6 bases to trimming and J lost 8 bases, with 7 bases between them. The CDR3 DNA follows: TGTGCCAGCAGCGCAGGGGGGGAGCTGTTTTTT. Residues: CASSAGGELFF.

This clonotype came up a few times. The junction does not match germline at one end; this may be a read error. V usage is TRBV7-9 and J usage is TRBJ2-1; 11 bases are shared with TRBD2. The CDR3 is made up of 17 amino acids. Germline assignment: CDR1 SEHNR and CDR2 FQNEAQ (reference sequence). CDR3 in DNA: TGTGCCAACAGCTCCCCGGGGTTAGCGGGGGGGCCCCATGAGCAGTTCTTC. Translating it yields CANSSPGLAGGPHEQFF.

Points on this clonotype: It may be a read error: a sequence one base away is much more abundant. The chain joins TRBV4-3 to TRBJ2-1, with 8 nucleotides matching TRBD2. V lost 0 bases and J lost 5; bases outside the gene matches: 3. The CDR3 consists of 15 residues. CDR1 and CDR2 (germline): LGHNA, YSLEER. DNA of the CDR3: TGCGCCAGCAGCCAAGATCCTAGCGGGCACAATGAGCAGTTCTTC. Translation gives CASSQDPSGHNEQFF.

This clonotype was counted between two and nine times. The gene calls are TRBV11-2 and TRBJ2-2; 7 bases line up with TRBD2. This CDR3 has 13 residues. The germline CDR1 and CDR2 sequences are SGHAT and FQNNGV. Trimming cost V 5 bases and J 9 bases; bases outside gene matches: 6. The CDR3 spells CASSPGLVWELFF. The DNA of the CDR3 is TGTGCCAGCAGCCCCGGACTAGTCTGGGAGCTGTTTTTT.

To note about this clonotype: With a much larger clone just one base away, this may be a read error. The chain is built from TRBV19 and TRBJ1-2; a weak D match, TRBD1 (6 bases). The CDR3 is 13 amino acids. Germline-derived CDR1 and CDR2 are LNHDA and SQIVND (reference sequence). The CDR3 DNA follows: TGTGCCAATAGTTCGGACAGCTTCTATGGCTACACCTTC. This translates into CANSSDSFYGYTF.

Many counts were recorded for this clonotype. J is TRBJ2-3 and V is TRBV11-2; D gene unclear. Trimming removed 3 bases from V and 2 bases from J, with 9 bases in between. The CDR3 covers 14 residues. Germline-derived CDR1 and CDR2 are SGHAT and FQNNGV. CDR3 in DNA: TGTGCCAGCAGCTTCCCTAGTCTCACAGATACGCAGTATTTT. It codes for CASSFPSLTDTQYF.

This clonotype has more than one count but fewer than ten. This chain connects TRBV10-2 to TRBJ2-2; unclear D gene. Germline loops: CDR1 WSHSY, CDR2 SAAADI. CDR3 length: 14 amino acids. Trimming shortened V by 2 bases and J by 3 bases, and 7 bases separated the two germline ends. The CDR3: CASSEHVDTGELFF. The CDR3 nucleotides read TGCGCCAGCAGTGAGCATGTGGACACCGGGGAGCTGTTTTTT.

Note on this clonotype: A read error is possible here, since a much larger clone lies one base away. This chain connects TRBV5-6 to TRBJ2-7; 10 nucleotides align to TRBD1. Germline V gene sequence: CDR1 SGHDT, CDR2 YYEEEE. The CDR3 contains 17 residues. As DNA, the CDR3 is TGTGCCAGCGGCTTGAAAACCGGGACAGGGGTCTTCGACGAGCAGTACTTC. Translating it yields CASGLKTGTGVFDEQYF.

A few counts support this clonotype. Here the CDR3 DNA reads TGTGCCAGCAGTTTTAACTCCCAGGGCGGACGGGAGGACGACTATGGCTACACCTTC. It yields the protein CASSFNSQGGREDDYGYTF. This chain uses TRBV2 with TRBJ1-2; a possible D gene is TRBD1 (5 bases). The V and J ends lost 5 bases and 3 bases respectively, with 28 bases between them. The CDR3 sequence is 19 residues long. Germline V gene sequence: CDR1 SNHLY, CDR2 FYNNEI.

With respect to this clonotype: This sequence may be a read error, since a much larger clone differs from it by one base. The CDR3 is CASRPNTDDTGELFF. The CDR3 DNA is TGTGCCAGCAGACCCAACACAGACGACACCGGGGAGCTGTTTTTT. This chain joins TRBV5-3 and TRBJ2-2; no reliable D call. TRBV5-3 is known as an ORF, though its function is uncertain. The CDR3 runs 15 residues. Between the trimmed V and J ends, which lost 8 bases and 3 bases, there was a span of 17 bases.

The V gene is TRBV12-5, the J gene TRBJ2-5, with 9 positions matching TRBD1. The CDR3 runs 15 residues. V was clipped by 6 bases and J by 4 bases; unmatched bases: 9. From germline, CDR1 is LGHNT and CDR2 FRNRAP. The CDR3 coding sequence is TGTGCTAGTGGAACAGGGACAGGGTTCGGAGAGACCCAGTACTTC. Encoded protein: CASGTGTGFGETQYF.

The chain couples TRBV19 to TRBJ2-5, with 9 positions matching TRBD1. The CDR3 contains 14 residues. The J segment lost 1 base and the V segment lost 10 bases, leaving 7 bases of the junction unmatched. Germline-derived CDR1 and CDR2 are LNHDA and SQIVND (reference sequence). Written as DNA, the CDR3 is TGTGCCATTTACAGGGGGCCTTTCCAAGAGACCCAGTACTTC. This codes for CAIYRGPFQETQYF.

The V and J genes are TRBV11-2 and TRBJ2-7; weak D call: TRBD1 (6 bases). Germline V CDR1 and CDR2: SGHAT, FQNNGV. The CDR3 length is 15 residues. The germline V and J ends were trimmed by 5 bases and 1 base, with 15 bases remaining between them. CDR3 bases: TGTGCCAGCAGCCCAGACAGGTACGATTCCTACGAGCAGTACTTC. This translates into CASSPDRYDSYEQYF.

This clonotype has a count of ten or more. This chain connects TRBV5-6 to TRBJ2-7; D gene ambiguous. Germline CDR1 SGHDT, CDR2 YYEEEE. The CDR3 has 15 residues. Trimming took 0 bases from V and 0 from J, leaving 10 bases between them. The CDR3 protein is CASSLGRKFSYEQYF. CDR3 coding DNA: TGTGCCAGCAGCTTGGGACGGAAGTTCTCCTACGAGCAGTACTTC. Drawing the rest from reference TRBV5-6 and TRBJ2-7, the complete variable domain is DAGVTQSPTHLIKTRGQQVTLRCSPKSGHDTVSWYQQALGQGPQFIFQYYEEEERQRGNFPDRFSGHQFPNYSSELNVNALLLGDSALYLCASSLGRKFSYEQYFGPGTRLTVT.

Many counts were recorded for this clonotype. This rearrangement joins TRBV28 to TRBJ1-5, with 10 bases fitting TRBD1. CDR1 MDHEN and CDR2 SYDVKM come from the germline V gene. The CDR3 runs 17 residues. V lost 2 bases and J lost 5; bases outside the gene matches: 9. CDR3 region: CASSLKTGTGADQPQHF. The CDR3, as DNA: TGTGCCAGCAGTTTAAAAACCGGGACAGGGGCGGATCAGCCCCAGCATTTT.

As for this clonotype: At one boundary the junction diverges from the germline segment, which might be a read error. This chain links TRBV6-2 or TRBV6-3 with TRBJ1-4, with 7 bases fitting TRBD1. The CDR3 totals 15 residues. Germline V lookup: CDR1 MNHEY, CDR2 SVGEGT. The chain's CDR3 is CASSYSFSLGGTASF. CDR3 DNA sequence: TGTGCCAGCAGTTACTCGTTTTCTCTTGGCGGGACAGCGAGTTTT.

This clonotype was seen a handful of times. The chain uses TRBV27 and TRBJ2-6; D possibly corresponds to TRBD1 (8 bases). CDR1 is MNHEY and CDR2 is SMNVEV in the germline V gene (reference sequence). This CDR3 region has 15 residues. The ends were cut back, 8 bases at V and 3 bases at J, with 14 bases in the middle. The chain's CDR3 is CASGQGGFGANVLTF. CDR3 DNA sequence: TGTGCCAGCGGACAGGGAGGGTTTGGGGCCAACGTCCTGACTTTC.

V is TRBV7-9 and J is TRBJ2-5, with TRBD2 matching over 7 bases. J lost 0 bases, V lost 1 base, and 8 bases had no gene match. Germline V lookup: CDR1 SEHNR, CDR2 FQNEAQ (reference sequence). This CDR3 is built from 17 residues. CDR3 DNA sequence: TGTGCCAGCAGCTTAGGTACTAGCGAGACGCACCAAGAGACCCAGTACTTC. It specifies CASSLGTSETHQETQYF.

This clonotype was picked up many times. The chain uses TRBV6-5 and TRBJ1-5; the D is unclear. Trimming left V 4 bases short and J 7 bases short, with 11 bases between. The CDR3 totals 13 residues. Germline V gives CDR1 MNHEY, CDR2 SVGAGI. The CDR3 reads CASSLTGGQPQHF. The CDR3 region has the DNA TGTGCCAGCAGTTTAACCGGTGGCCAGCCCCAGCATTTT.

There are many counts of this clonotype. This rearrangement joins TRBV6-2 or TRBV6-3 to TRBJ2-3, with D perhaps matching TRBD2 (6 bases). Germline V gene sequence: CDR1 MNHEY, CDR2 SVGEGT. Trimming took off 7 bases at V and 5 bases at J, with 16 bases between the two ends. This CDR3 spans 14 amino acids. CDR3 sequence reads: CASTFTGLGDTQYF. The DNA for the CDR3 is TGTGCCAGCACTTTTACGGGACTTGGAGATACGCAGTATTTT.

This CDR3 reads CASSLGPTNTEAFF. The CDR3 nucleotides are TGTGCCAGCAGCTTAGGCCCCACGAACACTGAAGCTTTCTTT. The rearrangement uses TRBV7-9 and TRBJ1-1; D is uncertain. CDR1 SEHNR and CDR2 FQNEAQ come from the germline V gene (reference sequence). The CDR3 is 14 residues long. The V and J ends lost 1 base and 1 base respectively, with 7 bases between them.

About this clonotype: Being one base from a much bigger clone, this may be a read error. This chain links TRBV9 with TRBJ1-5, with 12 bases fitting TRBD1. This CDR3 has 15 residues. Germline V gives CDR1 SGDLS, CDR2 YYNGEE. CDR3 protein: CASSGGTGGNQPRHF. CDR3 sequence (DNA): TGTGCCAGCAGCGGGGGGACAGGGGGCAATCAGCCCCGGCATTTT.

With regard to this clonotype: A much larger clone lies one base from this, so it may be a read error. V is TRBV7-3 and J is TRBJ2-7, with D possibly being TRBD1 or TRBD2 (5 bases each). Germline lookup yields CDR1 SGHTA and CDR2 FQGTGA. Trimming removed 5 bases from V and 12 bases from J, with 32 bases in between. CDR3 size: 17 residues. CDR3 sequence reads: CASSPNSRTRDQGQLYF. CDR3 nucleotides: TGTGCCAGCAGCCCTAACTCGAGGACCCGGGACCAAGGTCAGCTGTACTTC.

This clonotype turned up a few times. This rearrangement joins TRBV28 to TRBJ2-7, with 7 bases identical to TRBD1. The J segment lost 0 bases and the V segment lost 8 bases, leaving 13 bases of the junction unmatched. Looked up from germline, CDR1 is MDHEN and CDR2 is SYDVKM. The CDR3 totals 16 residues. The CDR3 loop reads CASLTKVQGVSYEQYF. The CDR3 DNA sequence: TGTGCCAGCTTGACAAAGGTCCAGGGGGTCTCCTACGAGCAGTACTTC.